The rows below give T cell receptor beta chains drawn from one sample of a study of blood T cell repertoires in COVID-19. Only in-frame clones appear in the TCRdb table, and some are missing; sequencing was by immunoSEQ multiplex PCR. Here the sample spans over 150,000 clones, roughly four fifths being singletons. The specimen sequenced was peripheral blood. All receptors derive from a woman in her seventies with COVID-19, enrolled during active disease. CDR3s include the opening cysteine and the closing phenylalanine or tryptophan. The D gene is left open where the match is weak. The size of a clone is reported for some rows only, either as once, few or many, or as a class for expanded clones.

d_call	v_call	clone_size	j_call	cdr3_aa	cdr3_nt
.	TRBV9	.	TRBJ1-6	CASSVGVRSPLHF	TGTGCCAGCAGCGTAGGAGTCAGGTCACCCCTCCACTTT
.	TRBV7-2	.	TRBJ2-6	CASSRDSGANVLTF	TGTGCCAGCAGTCGGGACTCTGGGGCCAACGTCCTGACTTTC
.	TRBV19	.	TRBJ2-7	CASNPLNPAPIYEQYF	TGTGCCAGTAACCCACTTAACCCCGCGCCTATCTACGAGCAGTACTTC
TRBD2	TRBV10-3	.	TRBJ2-1	CAISPGLAGGGYNEQFF	TGTGCCATCAGTCCGGGACTAGCGGGAGGAGGCTACAATGAGCAGTTCTTC
TRBD1	TRBV6-5	.	TRBJ1-5	CASSWTGNQPQHF	TGTGCCAGCAGTTGGACAGGTAATCAGCCCCAGCATTTT
TRBD1	TRBV6-6	.	TRBJ1-1	CASRFQGELDEAFF	TGTGCCAGCAGATTTCAGGGGGAACTTGATGAAGCTTTCTTT
TRBD1	TRBV19	once	TRBJ2-2	CASSIGQATGELFF	TGTGCCAGTAGTATCGGACAGGCTACCGGGGAGCTGTTTTTT
.	TRBV5-4	.	TRBJ2-5	CASSLSGSRETQYF	TGTGCCAGCAGCTTGTCCGGGTCCCGAGAGACCCAGTACTTC
TRBD1	TRBV11-3	.	TRBJ2-3	CASSLEGQGSLEF	TGTGCCAGCAGCTTAGAAGGACAGGGTTCCTTAGAGTTT
.	TRBV5-6	.	TRBJ1-2	CASSLYGDTGDGYTF	TGTGCCAGCAGCTTGTATGGGGACACGGGTGATGGCTACACCTTC
.	TRBV19	once	TRBJ1-1	CASSIPVGAGRNTEAFF	TGTGCCAGTAGTATACCCGTAGGTGCAGGGCGGAATACTGAAGCTTTCTTT
.	TRBV6-5	.	TRBJ2-4	CASSPTGEAKNIQYF	TGTGCCAGCAGCCCCACGGGGGAAGCCAAAAACATTCAGTACTTC
TRBD1	TRBV28	.	TRBJ2-2	CASSLQGASGELFF	TGTGCCAGCAGTTTGCAGGGGGCATCCGGGGAGCTGTTTTTT
.	TRBV9	.	TRBJ2-1	CASSVDRPYNEQFF	TGTGCCAGCAGCGTAGACAGACCTTACAATGAGCAGTTCTTC
.	TRBV21-1	.	TRBJ2-7	CASSNGDGAYEQYF	TGTGCCAGCAGCAACGGTGACGGGGCCTACGAGCAGTACTTC
TRBD2	TRBV29-1	.	TRBJ2-3	CSAGGGSKAQYF	TGCAGCGCTGGAGGCGGGAGTAAGGCGCAGTATTTT
TRBD2	TRBV28	.	TRBJ2-7	CASTSGGNEQYF	TGTGCCAGCACCTCGGGGGGGAACGAGCAGTACTTC
TRBD2	TRBV6-5	.	TRBJ2-3	CASSPSGSGDTQYF	TGTGCCAGCAGTCCTAGCGGGTCGGGAGATACGCAGTATTTT
TRBD2	TRBV11-2	.	TRBJ2-5	CASSLVAGEGETQYF	TGTGCCAGCAGCTTAGTAGCGGGAGAAGGGGAGACCCAGTACTTC
.	TRBV19	.	TRBJ1-2	CASSIPTREGRGNYGYTF	TGTGCCAGTAGTATCCCCACGCGTGAGGGTAGAGGCAACTATGGCTACACCTTC
.	TRBV28	.	TRBJ2-7	CASSPLGETRYEQYF	TGTGCCAGCAGTCCCCTAGGGGAAACCCGCTACGAGCAGTACTTC
TRBD2	TRBV7-2	.	TRBJ2-7	CASSPQGLAGGGEQYF	TGTGCCAGCAGCCCACAGGGACTAGCGGGAGGAGGGGAGCAGTACTTC
.	TRBV28	.	TRBJ1-2	CASSPHGDSGYTF	TGTGCCAGCAGTCCCCACGGGGACTCTGGCTACACCTTC
TRBD1	TRBV6-5	.	TRBJ2-7	CASSYRDREYEQYF	TGTGCCAGCAGTTACCGGGACAGGGAATACGAGCAGTACTTC
TRBD2	TRBV4-3	.	TRBJ2-7	CASSQGRGTSGNDEQYF	TGCGCCAGCAGCCAGGGGAGGGGAACTAGCGGGAACGACGAGCAGTACTTC
.	TRBV3-1/TRBV3-2	.	TRBJ1-4	CASSPPHTGSNEKLFF	TGTGCCAGCAGCCCCCCCCACACAGGGAGTAATGAAAAACTGTTTTTT
TRBD2	TRBV6-4	.	TRBJ2-7	CASSDQRAGLAGGFVYEQYF	TGTGCCAGCAGTGACCAAAGGGCGGGACTAGCGGGAGGGTTCGTCTACGAGCAGTACTTC
.	TRBV5-1	.	TRBJ2-2	CASSLGVGTFTGELFF	TGCGCCAGCAGCTTGGGAGTAGGGACTTTCACCGGGGAGCTGTTTTTT
.	TRBV7-2	.	TRBJ2-7	CASSSNPGYYEQYF	TGTGCCAGCAGCTCGAATCCGGGGTACTACGAGCAGTACTTC
TRBD1	TRBV10-3	.	TRBJ2-5	CAISGGTGKETQYF	TGTGCCATCAGTGGGGGGACAGGGAAAGAGACCCAGTACTTC
.	TRBV2	.	TRBJ2-1	CASQPGSSYNEQFF	TGTGCCAGCCAGCCGGGGAGCTCCTACAATGAGCAGTTCTTC